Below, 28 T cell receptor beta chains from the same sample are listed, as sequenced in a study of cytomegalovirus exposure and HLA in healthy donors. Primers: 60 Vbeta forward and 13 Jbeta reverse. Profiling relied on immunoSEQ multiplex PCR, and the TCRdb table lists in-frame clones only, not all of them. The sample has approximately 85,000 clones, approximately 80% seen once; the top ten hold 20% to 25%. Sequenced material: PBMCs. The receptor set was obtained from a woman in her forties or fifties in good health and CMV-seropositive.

CDR3 sequence reads: CSVPILRAGGEQFF. In DNA, the CDR3 is TGCAGCGTTCCTATCTTGAGGGCAGGAGGAGAGCAGTTCTTC. The rearrangement joins TRBV29-1 to TRBJ2-1; weak D call: TRBD2 (5 bases). Per germline, CDR1 SQVTM and CDR2 ANQGSEA. The V end lost 5 bases, the J end lost 10 bases, and 21 bases lay between the germline ends. CDR3 size: 14 residues.

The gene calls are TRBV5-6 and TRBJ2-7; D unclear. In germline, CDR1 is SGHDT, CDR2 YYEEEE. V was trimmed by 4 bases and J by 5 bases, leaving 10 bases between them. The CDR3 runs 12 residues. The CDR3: CASSALADEQYF. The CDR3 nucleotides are TGTGCCAGCAGCGCTCTGGCTGACGAGCAGTACTTC.

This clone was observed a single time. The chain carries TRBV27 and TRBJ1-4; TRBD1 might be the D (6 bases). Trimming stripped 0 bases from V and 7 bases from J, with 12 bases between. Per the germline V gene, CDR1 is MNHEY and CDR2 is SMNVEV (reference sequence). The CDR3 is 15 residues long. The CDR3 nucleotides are TGTGCCAGCAGTTTATCGGCAGGGGCGGGTGAAAAACTGTTTTTT. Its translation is CASSLSAGAGEKLFF.

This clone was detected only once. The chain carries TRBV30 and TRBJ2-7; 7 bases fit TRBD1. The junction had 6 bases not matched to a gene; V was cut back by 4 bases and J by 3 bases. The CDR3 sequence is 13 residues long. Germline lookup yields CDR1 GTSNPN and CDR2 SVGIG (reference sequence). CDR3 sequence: CAWNSQGFYEQYF. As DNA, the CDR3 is TGTGCCTGGAACTCACAGGGGTTCTACGAGCAGTACTTC.

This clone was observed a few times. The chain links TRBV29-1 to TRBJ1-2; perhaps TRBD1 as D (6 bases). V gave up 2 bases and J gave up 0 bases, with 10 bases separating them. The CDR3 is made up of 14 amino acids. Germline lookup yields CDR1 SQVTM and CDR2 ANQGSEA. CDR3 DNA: TGCAGCGTTGAATCGGACAGTTCTAACTATGGCTACACCTTC. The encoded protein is CSVESDSSNYGYTF. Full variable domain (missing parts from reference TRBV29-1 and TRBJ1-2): SAVISQKPSRDICQRGTSLTIQCQVDSQVTMMFWYRQQPGQSLTLIATANQGSEATYESGFVIDKFPISRPNLTFSTLTVSNMSPEDSSIYLCSVESDSSNYGYTFGSGTRLTVV.

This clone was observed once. For the CDR3, the DNA is TGCGCCAGCAGCCTTTTCCACGGGGACAGAAACTATGGCTACACCTTC. Protein sequence: CASSLFHGDRNYGYTF. The genes are TRBV4-1 and TRBJ1-2; TRBD1 agrees at 7 bases. The CDR3 loop spans 16 amino acids. Unmatched junction bases numbered 10, after V lost 4 bases and J lost 2 bases. CDR1 and CDR2 from the germline V gene are MGHRA and YSYEKL.

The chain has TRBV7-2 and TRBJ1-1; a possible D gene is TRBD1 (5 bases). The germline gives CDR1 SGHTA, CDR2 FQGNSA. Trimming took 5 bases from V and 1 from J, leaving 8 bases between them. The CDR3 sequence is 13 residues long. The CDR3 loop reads CASSTQGNTEAFF. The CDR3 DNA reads TGTGCCAGCAGCACTCAGGGGAACACTGAAGCTTTCTTT.

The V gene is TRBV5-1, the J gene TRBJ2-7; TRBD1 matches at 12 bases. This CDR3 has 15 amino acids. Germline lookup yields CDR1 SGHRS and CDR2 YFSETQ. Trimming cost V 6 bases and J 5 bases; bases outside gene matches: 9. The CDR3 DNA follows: TGCGCCAGCAACCTAAAGGGACAGGGGGCCGACGAGCAGTACTTC. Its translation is CASNLKGQGADEQYF.

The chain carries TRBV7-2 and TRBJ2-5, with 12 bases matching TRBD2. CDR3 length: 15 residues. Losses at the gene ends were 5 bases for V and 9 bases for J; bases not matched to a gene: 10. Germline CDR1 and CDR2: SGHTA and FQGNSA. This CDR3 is CASSIRTSGTGAQYF. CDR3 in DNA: TGTGCCAGCAGCATCAGGACTAGCGGGACCGGGGCCCAGTACTTC.

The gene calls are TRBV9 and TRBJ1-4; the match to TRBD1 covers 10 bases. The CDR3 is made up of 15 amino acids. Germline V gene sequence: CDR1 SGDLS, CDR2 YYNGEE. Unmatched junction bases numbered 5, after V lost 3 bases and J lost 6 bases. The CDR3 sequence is CASSASGTGDEKLFF. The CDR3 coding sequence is TGTGCCAGCAGCGCATCCGGGACAGGGGATGAAAAACTGTTTTTT.

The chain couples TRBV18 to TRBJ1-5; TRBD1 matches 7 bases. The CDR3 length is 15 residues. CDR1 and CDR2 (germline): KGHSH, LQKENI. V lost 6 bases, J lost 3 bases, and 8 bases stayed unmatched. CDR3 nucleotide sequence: TGTGCCAGCTCCCGGGGACAGTCTTTCAATCAGCCCCAGCATTTT. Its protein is CASSRGQSFNQPQHF.

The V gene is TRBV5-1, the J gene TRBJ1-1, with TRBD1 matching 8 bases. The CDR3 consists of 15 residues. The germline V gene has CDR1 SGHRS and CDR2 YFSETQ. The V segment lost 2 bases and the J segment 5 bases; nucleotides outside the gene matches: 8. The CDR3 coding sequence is TGCGCCAGCAGCTTAGGCGGACAGGGCTGGACTGAAGCTTTCTTT. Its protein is CASSLGGQGWTEAFF.

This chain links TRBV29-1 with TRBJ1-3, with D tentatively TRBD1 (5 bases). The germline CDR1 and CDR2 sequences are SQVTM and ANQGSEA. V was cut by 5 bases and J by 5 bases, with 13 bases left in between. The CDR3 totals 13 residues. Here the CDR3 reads CSVLLDTRNTIYF. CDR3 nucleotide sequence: TGCAGCGTTCTCCTGGACACCCGAAACACCATATATTTT.

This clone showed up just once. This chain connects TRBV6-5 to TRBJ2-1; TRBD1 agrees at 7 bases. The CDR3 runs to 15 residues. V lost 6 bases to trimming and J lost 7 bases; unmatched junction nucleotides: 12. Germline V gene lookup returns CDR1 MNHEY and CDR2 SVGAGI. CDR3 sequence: CASSGTGVPRNEQFF. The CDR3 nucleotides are TGTGCCAGCAGCGGTACAGGGGTCCCTAGGAATGAGCAGTTCTTC.

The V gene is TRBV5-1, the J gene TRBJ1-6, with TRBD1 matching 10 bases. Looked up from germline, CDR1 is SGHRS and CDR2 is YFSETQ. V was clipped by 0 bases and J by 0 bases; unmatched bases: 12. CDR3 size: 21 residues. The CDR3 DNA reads TGCGCCAGCAGCTTGGGGGTCGATGACAGGGGGCCGAGCTCCTATAATTCACCCCTCCACTTT. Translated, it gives CASSLGVDDRGPSSYNSPLHF.

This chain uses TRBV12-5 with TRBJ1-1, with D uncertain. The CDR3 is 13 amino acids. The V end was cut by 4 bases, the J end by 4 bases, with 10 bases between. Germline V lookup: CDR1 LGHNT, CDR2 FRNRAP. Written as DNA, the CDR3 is TGTGCTAGTGGTTCTCAATTCGGCACTGAAGCTTTCTTT. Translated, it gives CASGSQFGTEAFF.

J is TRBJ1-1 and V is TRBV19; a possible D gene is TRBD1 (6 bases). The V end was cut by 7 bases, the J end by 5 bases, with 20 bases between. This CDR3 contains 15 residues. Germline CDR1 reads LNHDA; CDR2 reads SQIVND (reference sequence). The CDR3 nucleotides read TGTGCCAGTAACCCTAGAGGGAGGGGGAGAACTGAAGCTTTCTTT. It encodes CASNPRGRGRTEAFF.

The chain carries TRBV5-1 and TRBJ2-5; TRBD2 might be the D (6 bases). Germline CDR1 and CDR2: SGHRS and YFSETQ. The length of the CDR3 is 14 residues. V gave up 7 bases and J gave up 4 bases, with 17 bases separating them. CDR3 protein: CASSDPGGRETQYF. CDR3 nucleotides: TGCGCCAGCTCTGATCCCGGGGGTCGAGAGACCCAGTACTTC.

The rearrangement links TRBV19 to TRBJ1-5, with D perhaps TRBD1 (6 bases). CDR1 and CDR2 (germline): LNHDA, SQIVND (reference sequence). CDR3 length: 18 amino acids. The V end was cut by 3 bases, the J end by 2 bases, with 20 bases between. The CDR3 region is CASSIHSVQGWGNQPQHF. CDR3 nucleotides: TGTGCCAGTAGTATCCACTCCGTACAGGGATGGGGCAATCAGCCCCAGCATTTT.

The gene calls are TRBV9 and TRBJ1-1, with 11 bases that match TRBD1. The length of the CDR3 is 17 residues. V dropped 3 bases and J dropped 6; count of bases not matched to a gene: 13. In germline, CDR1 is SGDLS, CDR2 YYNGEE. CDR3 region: CASSATGQGAFFPEAFF. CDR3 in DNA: TGTGCCAGCAGCGCAACCGGACAGGGGGCTTTTTTCCCTGAAGCTTTCTTT.

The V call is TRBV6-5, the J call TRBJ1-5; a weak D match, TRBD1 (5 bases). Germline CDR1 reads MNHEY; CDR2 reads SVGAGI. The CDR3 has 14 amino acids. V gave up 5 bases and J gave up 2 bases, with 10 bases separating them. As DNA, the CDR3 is TGTGCCAGCAGTCTTGGGGGGGGCAATCAGCCCCAGCATTTT. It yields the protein CASSLGGGNQPQHF.

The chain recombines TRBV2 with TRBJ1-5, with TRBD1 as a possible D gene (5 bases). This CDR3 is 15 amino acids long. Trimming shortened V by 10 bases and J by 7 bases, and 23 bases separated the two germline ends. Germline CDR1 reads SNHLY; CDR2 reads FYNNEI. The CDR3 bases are TGTGCCACCAAAGGGGTGGTAGGGCGCGCGCAGCCCCAGCATTTT. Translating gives CATKGVVGRAQPQHF.

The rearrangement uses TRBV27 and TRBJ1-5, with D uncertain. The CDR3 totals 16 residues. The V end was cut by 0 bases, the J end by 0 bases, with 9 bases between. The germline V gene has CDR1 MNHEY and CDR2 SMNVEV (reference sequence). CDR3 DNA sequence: TGTGCCAGCAGTTTATCGGTTCGAGGTAGCAATCAGCCCCAGCATTTT. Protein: CASSLSVRGSNQPQHF.

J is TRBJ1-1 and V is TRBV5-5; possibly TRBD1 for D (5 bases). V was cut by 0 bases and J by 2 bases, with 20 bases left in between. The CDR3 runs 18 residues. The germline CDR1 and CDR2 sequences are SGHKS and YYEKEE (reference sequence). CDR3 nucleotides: TGTGCCAGCAGCTTGGCCAGGATTTCAATGGGGGGAAACACTGAAGCTTTCTTT. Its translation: CASSLARISMGGNTEAFF.

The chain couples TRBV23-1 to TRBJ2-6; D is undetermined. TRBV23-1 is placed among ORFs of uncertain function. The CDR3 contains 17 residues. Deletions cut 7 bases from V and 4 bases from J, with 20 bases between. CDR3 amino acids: CASNSQISSLGANVLTF. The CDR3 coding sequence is TGCGCCAGCAATAGTCAGATTAGCTCTCTAGGGGCCAACGTCCTGACTTTC.

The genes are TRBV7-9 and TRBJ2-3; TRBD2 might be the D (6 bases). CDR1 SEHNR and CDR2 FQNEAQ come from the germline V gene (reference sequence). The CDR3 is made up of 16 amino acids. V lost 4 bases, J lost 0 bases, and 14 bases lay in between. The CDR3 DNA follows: TGTGCCAGCAGCTCCTCTTGGGAGGCTAGCACAGATACGCAGTATTTT. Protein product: CASSSSWEASTDTQYF.

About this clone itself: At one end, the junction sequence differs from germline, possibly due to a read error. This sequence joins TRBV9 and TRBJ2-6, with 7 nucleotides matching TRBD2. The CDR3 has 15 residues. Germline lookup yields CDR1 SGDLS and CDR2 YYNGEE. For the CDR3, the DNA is TGTGCCAGCAGCATCAGCGGGACTGGGGTCAACGTCCTGACTTTC. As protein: CASSISGTGVNVLTF.

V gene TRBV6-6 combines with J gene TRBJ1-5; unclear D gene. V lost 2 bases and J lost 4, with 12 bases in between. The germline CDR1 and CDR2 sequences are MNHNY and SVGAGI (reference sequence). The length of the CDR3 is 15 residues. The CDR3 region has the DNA TGTGCCAGCAGTTACCGTGCGCGCGGAAATCAGCCCCAGCATTTT. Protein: CASSYRARGNQPQHF.